This T cell receptor (beta chain) comes out of a study of cytomegalovirus exposure and HLA in healthy donors. Whole-study results and caveats: A highly shared variant cluster was judged a likely technical artifact. An analysis done earlier found most TCR beta V segments productive about 87% or about 30% of the time. Most CMV-associated TCR beta chains were later found to appear HLA-restricted.

The study ran its PCR with 60 Vbeta and 13 Jbeta primers. Some clones are missing from TCRdb's copy, which holds only in-frame ones; the method was immunoSEQ multiplex PCR. The sample has about 170,000 clones, 80% to 90% seen once. Of note for this clone: Its specificity is unknown.

Germline CDR1 LGHNA, CDR2 YNFKEQ. V lost 3 bases, J lost 5 bases, and 5 bases stayed unmatched. The CDR3 is made up of 15 amino acids. The clonotype was recovered from a man aged 25 to 40 in good health and CMV-seropositive. This chain joins TRBV4-2 and TRBJ2-1; 9 bases agree with TRBD2. Sequencing was carried out using PBMCs. This chain's CDR3 is CASSHVAGANNEQFF. In DNA form, the CDR3 reads TGTGCCAGCAGCCACGTAGCGGGAGCCAACAATGAGCAGTTCTTC.